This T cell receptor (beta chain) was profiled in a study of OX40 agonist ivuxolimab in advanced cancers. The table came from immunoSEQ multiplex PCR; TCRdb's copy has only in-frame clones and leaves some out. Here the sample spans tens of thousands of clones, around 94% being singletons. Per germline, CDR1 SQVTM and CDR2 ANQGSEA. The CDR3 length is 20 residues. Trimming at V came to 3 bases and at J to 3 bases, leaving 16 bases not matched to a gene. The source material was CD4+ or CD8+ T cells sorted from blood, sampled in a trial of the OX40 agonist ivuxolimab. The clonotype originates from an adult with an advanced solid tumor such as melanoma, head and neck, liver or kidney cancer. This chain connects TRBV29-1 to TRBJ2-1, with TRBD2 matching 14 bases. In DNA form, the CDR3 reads TGCAGCGTTGAGGGGGAACGTCCGACTAGCGGGAGGGCCATCTACAATGAGCAGTTCTTC. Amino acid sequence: CSVEGERPTSGRAIYNEQFF.